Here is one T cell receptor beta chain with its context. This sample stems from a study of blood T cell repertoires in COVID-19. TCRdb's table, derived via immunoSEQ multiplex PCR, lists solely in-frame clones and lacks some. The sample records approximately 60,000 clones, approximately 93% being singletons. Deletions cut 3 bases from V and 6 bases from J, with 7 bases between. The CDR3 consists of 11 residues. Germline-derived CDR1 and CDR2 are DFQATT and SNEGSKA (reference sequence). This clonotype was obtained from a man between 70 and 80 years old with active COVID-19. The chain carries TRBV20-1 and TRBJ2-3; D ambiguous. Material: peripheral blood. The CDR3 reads CSARAPDTQYF. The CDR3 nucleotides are TGCAGTGCTAGGGCCCCCGATACGCAGTATTTT.